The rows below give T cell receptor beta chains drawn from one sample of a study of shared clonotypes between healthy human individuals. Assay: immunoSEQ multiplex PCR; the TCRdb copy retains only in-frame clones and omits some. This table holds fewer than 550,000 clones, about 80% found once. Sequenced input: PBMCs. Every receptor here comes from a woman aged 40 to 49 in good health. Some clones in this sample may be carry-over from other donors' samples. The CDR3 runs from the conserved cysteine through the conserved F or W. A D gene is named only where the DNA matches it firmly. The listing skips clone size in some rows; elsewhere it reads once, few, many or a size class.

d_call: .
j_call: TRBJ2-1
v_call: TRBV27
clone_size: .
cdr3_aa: CASSVDRDNEQFF
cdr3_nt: TGTGCCAGCAGTGTGGACAGAGACAATGAGCAGTTCTTC

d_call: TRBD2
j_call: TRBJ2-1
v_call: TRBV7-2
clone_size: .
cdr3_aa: CASSTGLAGPSDEQFF
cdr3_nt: TGTGCCAGCAGCACAGGACTAGCGGGTCCAAGCGATGAGCAGTTCTTC

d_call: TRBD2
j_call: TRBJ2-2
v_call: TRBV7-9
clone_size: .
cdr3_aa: CASSDGTSGGIYTGELFF
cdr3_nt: TGTGCCAGCAGCGATGGGACTAGCGGGGGAATTTACACCGGGGAGCTGTTTTTT

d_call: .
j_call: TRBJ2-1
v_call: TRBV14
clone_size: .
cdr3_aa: CASSQHPGTNTNDEQFF
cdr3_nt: TGTGCCAGCAGCCAACATCCCGGGACCAACACGAACGATGAGCAGTTCTTC

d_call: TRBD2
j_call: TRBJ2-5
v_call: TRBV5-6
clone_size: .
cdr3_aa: CASSGTSGPQETQYF
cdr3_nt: TGTGCCAGCAGCGGGACTAGCGGACCCCAAGAGACCCAGTACTTC

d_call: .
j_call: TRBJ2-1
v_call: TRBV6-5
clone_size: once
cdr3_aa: CASSYPTRYNEQFF
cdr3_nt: TGTGCCAGCAGTTACCCTACCCGTTACAATGAGCAGTTCTTC

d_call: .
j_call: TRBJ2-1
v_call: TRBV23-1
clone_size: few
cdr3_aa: CASSQSVNNEQFF
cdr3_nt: TGCGCCAGCAGTCAATCGGTAAACAATGAGCAGTTCTTC

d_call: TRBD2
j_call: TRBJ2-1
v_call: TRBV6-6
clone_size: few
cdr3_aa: CASSPWRGSFGNEQFF
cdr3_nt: TGTGCCAGCAGCCCTTGGCGCGGGAGTTTCGGCAATGAGCAGTTCTTC

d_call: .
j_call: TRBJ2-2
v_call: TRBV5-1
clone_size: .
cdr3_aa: CASSLDWATGELFF
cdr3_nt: TGCGCCAGCAGCTTGGACTGGGCCACCGGGGAGCTGTTTTTT

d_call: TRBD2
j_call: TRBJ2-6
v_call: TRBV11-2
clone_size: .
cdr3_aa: CASRLAALFSGANVLTF
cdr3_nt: TGTGCCAGCAGGCTAGCGGCCCTATTCTCTGGGGCCAACGTCCTGACTTTC

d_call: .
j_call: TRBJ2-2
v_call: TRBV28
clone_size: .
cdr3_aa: CASSGEGATGELFF
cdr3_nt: TGTGCCAGCAGTGGGGAGGGGGCCACCGGGGAGCTGTTTTTT

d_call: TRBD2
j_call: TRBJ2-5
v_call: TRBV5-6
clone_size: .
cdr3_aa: CASSPPGTSGWGTQYF
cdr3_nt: TGTGCCAGCAGTCCGCCCGGGACTAGCGGATGGGGGACCCAGTACTTC

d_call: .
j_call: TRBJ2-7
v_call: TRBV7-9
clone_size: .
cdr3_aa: CASGSASYEQYF
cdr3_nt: TGTGCCAGCGGATCGGCCTCCTACGAGCAGTACTTC

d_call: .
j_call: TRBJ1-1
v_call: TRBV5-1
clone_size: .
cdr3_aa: CASSLGASNTEAFF
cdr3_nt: TGCGCCAGCAGCTTGGGGGCCAGTAACACTGAAGCTTTCTTT

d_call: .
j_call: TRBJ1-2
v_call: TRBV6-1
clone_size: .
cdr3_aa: CATTLEGTNYGYTF
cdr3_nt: TGTGCCACCACCCTTGAAGGAACTAACTATGGCTACACCTTC

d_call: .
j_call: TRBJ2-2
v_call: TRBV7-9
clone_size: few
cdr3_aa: CASSLTGPSTGELFF
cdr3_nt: TGTGCCAGCAGCTTAACAGGTCCGAGCACCGGGGAGCTGTTTTTT

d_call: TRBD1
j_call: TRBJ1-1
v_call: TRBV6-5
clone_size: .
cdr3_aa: CASSYSTGPGTEAFF
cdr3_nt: TGTGCCAGCAGTTACTCGACAGGGCCGGGCACTGAAGCTTTCTTT

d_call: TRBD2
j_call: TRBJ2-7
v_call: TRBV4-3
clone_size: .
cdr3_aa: CASSRWIAGGPGEQYF
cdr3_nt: TGCGCCAGCAGCCGCTGGATAGCGGGAGGGCCGGGGGAGCAGTACTTC

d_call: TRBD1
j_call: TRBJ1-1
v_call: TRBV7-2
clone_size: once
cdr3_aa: CASSRQGGTEAFF
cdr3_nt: TGTGCCAGCAGCCGACAGGGAGGGACTGAAGCTTTCTTT

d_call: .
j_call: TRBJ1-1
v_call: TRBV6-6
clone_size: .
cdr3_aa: CASSYSRTQAEAFF
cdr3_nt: TGTGCCAGCAGTTACTCGCGGACTCAGGCTGAAGCTTTCTTT

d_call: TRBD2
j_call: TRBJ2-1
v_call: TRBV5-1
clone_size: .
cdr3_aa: CASSLAVSGRAFLDEQFF
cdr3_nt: TGCGCCAGCAGCTTGGCCGTTAGCGGGAGGGCCTTTCTGGATGAGCAGTTCTTC

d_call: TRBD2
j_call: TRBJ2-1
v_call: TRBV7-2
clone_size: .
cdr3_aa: CASRRLAEGLNEQFF
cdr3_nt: TGTGCCAGCAGGCGCCTAGCGGAGGGATTGAATGAGCAGTTCTTC

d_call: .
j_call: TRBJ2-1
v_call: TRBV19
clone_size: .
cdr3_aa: CASSIRQDYNEQFF
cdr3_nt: TGTGCCAGTAGTATACGGCAGGATTACAATGAGCAGTTCTTC

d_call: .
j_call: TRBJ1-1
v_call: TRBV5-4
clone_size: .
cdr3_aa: CASSSKLPNTEAFF
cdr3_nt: TGTGCCAGCAGCTCCAAGCTACCCAACACTGAAGCTTTCTTT

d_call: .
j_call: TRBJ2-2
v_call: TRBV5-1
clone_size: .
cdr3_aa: CASARYSANTGELFF
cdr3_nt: TGCGCCAGCGCTCGCTATTCCGCGAACACCGGGGAGCTGTTTTTT

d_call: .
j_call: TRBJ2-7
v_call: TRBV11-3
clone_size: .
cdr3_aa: CASSLEGPRRSYEQYF
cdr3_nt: TGTGCCAGCAGCTTAGAAGGACCTAGAAGGTCCTACGAGCAGTACTTC

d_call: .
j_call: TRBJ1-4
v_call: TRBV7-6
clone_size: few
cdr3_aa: CASSFVGGGEKLFF
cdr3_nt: TGTGCCAGCAGCTTCGTCGGGGGAGGTGAAAAACTGTTTTTT

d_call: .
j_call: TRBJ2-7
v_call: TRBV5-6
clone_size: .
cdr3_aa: CASSRSYEQYF
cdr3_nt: TGTGCCAGCAGTCGGAGTTACGAGCAGTACTTC

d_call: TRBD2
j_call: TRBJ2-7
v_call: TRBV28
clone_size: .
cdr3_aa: CASKRGYEQYF
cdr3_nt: TGTGCCAGCAAGCGGGGCTACGAGCAGTACTTC

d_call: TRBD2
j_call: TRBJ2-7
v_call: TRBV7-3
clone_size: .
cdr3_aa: CASSQRDSYVEQYF
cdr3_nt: TGTGCCAGCAGCCAGCGGGACTCGTATGTAGAGCAGTACTTC

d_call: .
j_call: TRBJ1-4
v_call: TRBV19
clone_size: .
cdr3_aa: CASSTPSFREREKLFF
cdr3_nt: TGTGCCAGTAGTACCCCAAGTTTTCGAGAAAGAGAAAAACTGTTTTTT

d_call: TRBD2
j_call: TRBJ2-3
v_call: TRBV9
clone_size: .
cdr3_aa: CANPRGFADTQYF
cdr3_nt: TGTGCCAACCCGCGGGGGTTCGCAGATACGCAGTATTTT

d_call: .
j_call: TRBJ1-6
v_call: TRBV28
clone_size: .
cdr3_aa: CASSQTRNNSPLHF
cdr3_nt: TGTGCCAGCAGCCAGACCCGTAATAATTCACCCCTCCACTTT

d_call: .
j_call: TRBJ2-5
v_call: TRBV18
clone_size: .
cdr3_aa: CASSPGQSQQETQYF
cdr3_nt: TGTGCCAGCTCACCAGGACAGTCCCAGCAAGAGACCCAGTACTTC

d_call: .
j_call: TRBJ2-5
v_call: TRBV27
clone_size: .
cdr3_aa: CASSPLCEETQYF
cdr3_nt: TGTGCCAGCAGTCCATTGTGCGAAGAGACCCAGTACTTC

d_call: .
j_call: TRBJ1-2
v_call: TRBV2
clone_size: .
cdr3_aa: CASSPTLAENYGYTF
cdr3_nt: TGTGCCAGCAGCCCTACTCTTGCGGAAAACTATGGCTACACCTTC

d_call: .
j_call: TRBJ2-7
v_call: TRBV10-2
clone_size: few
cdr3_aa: CASSETAYEQYF
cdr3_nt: TGCGCCAGCAGTGAGACAGCCTACGAGCAGTACTTC

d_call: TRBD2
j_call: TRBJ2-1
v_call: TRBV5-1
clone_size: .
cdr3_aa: CASSHTSGSSYNEQFF
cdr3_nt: TGCGCCAGCAGCCATACTAGCGGGAGCTCCTACAATGAGCAGTTCTTC

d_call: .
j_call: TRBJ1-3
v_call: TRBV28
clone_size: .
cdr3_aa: CASSLGGATGNTIYF
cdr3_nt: TGTGCCAGCAGTTTGGGGGGCGCCACTGGAAACACCATATATTTT

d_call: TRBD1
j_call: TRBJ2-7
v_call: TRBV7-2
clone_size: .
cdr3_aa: CASSLAGQGQYEQYF
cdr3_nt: TGTGCCAGCAGCTTAGCGGGACAGGGACAGTACGAGCAGTACTTC

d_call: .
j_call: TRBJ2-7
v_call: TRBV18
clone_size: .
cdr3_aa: CASSRGQYYEQYF
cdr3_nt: TGTGCCAGCTCACGCGGACAGTACTACGAGCAGTACTTC

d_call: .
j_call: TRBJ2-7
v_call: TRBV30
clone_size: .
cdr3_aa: CAWSQGLGSYEQYF
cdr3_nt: TGTGCCTGGAGTCAGGGTCTCGGGTCCTACGAGCAGTACTTC

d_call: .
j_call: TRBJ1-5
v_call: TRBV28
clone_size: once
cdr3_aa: CASSSGDSNQPQHF
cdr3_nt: TGTGCCAGCAGTTCGGGGGATAGCAATCAGCCCCAGCATTTT

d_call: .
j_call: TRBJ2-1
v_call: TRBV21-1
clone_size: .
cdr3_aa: CASSKIQTSWNEQFF
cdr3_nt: TGTGCCAGCAGCAAGATACAGACTTCTTGGAATGAGCAGTTCTTC

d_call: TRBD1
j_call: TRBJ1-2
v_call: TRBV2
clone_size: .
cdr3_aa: CASTLGQTNYGYTF
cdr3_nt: TGTGCCAGCACCCTGGGACAGACTAACTATGGCTACACCTTC